This T cell receptor (beta chain) emerged from a study of blood T cell repertoires in COVID-19. Overall study context: Acute and convalescent COVID-19 samples came from the United States, Italy and Spain. T cells, B-cell-depleted T cells, or PBMCs supplied cDNA or gDNA.

Authors' data handling: Estimated nucleated cell counts came from reference gene primer amplification. Data came from immunoSEQ multiplex PCR; TCRdb stores just in-frame clones and leaves some out. V, J and clone size are taken as reported in that table, and D and trimming were inferred from the DNA itself. The data show approximately 240,000 clones, about 88% seen once. The material sequenced was peripheral blood. The TCR comes from a woman aged 40-49 years who had recovered from COVID-19.

This CDR3 is CASSRTGSYEQYF. The CDR3 bases are TGCGCCAGCAGCCGAACAGGGAGCTACGAGCAGTACTTC. The rearrangement joins TRBV4-3 to TRBJ2-7; D possibly corresponds to TRBD1 (6 bases). The CDR3 sequence is 13 residues long. Trimming left V 4 bases short and J 3 bases short, with 10 bases between. Germline V gene sequence: CDR1 LGHNA, CDR2 YSLEER.